This T cell receptor beta chain comes out of a study of blood T cell repertoires in COVID-19. In the original analysis: Estimated nucleated cell counts came from reference gene primer amplification. Sequencing was performed with immunoSEQ multiplex PCR; in TCRdb, only in-frame clones are kept and a portion is missing. The DNA was the basis for D and trimming; V, J and clone size are from that table. The profile shows 210,000 or so clones, 87% of them singletons. Germline values: CDR1 MNHEY, CDR2 SMNVEV (reference sequence). V was trimmed by 4 bases and J by 9 bases, leaving 16 bases between them. The CDR3 has 15 residues.

The chain combines TRBV27 with TRBJ1-6; possible D gene TRBD1, 6 bases. Sequenced material: peripheral blood. This TCR was sampled from a woman younger than 30 who had recovered from COVID-19. The CDR3 region is CASSSSSTGPSPLHF. The CDR3 nucleotides read TGTGCCAGCAGTTCCTCCTCCACAGGGCCTTCACCCCTCCACTTT.